This is a list of T cell receptor beta chains from one sample in a study of T-cell reconstitution after alpha-beta-depleted transplantation in children. TCRdb re-analysed the PCR reads in MiXCR, keeping a single row per CDR3 protein. The table lists 200,000 to 250,000 distinct CDR3 sequences, about a tenth of them singletons. The sequences come from PBMCs, collected before TCRalphabeta/CD19-depleted stem cell transplant. The source of these receptors is a child under three years old with acute myeloid leukemia, due to receive a stem cell transplant. Both conserved end residues are part of each CDR3. D genes are given only for firm matches. Part of the rows lack a size; the others show once, few, many or a class for expanded clones.

j_call | v_call | clone_size | cdr3_length | d_call | cdr3_nt | cdr3_aa
TRBJ1-2 | TRBV6-1 | many | 15 | TRBD1 | TGTGCCAGCAAACCGACCGGGACAGCCAACTATGGCTACACCTTC | CASKPTGTANYGYTF
TRBJ2-1 | TRBV7-8 | many | 16 | TRBD2 | TGTGCCAGCAGCTTAGCTACTAGCGGGAGTGTGTATGAGCAGTTCTTC | CASSLATSGSVYEQFF
TRBJ1-1 | TRBV7-2 | few | 13 | . | TGTGCCAGCAGCTGGACAGTCGCTTCGGAAGCTTTCTTT | CASSWTVASEAFF
TRBJ2-1 | TRBV5-1 | many | 13 | . | TGCGCCAGCAGCTTTCTAATAGGGGATGAGCAGTTCTTC | CASSFLIGDEQFF
TRBJ2-7 | TRBV3-1 | many | 12 | . | TGTGCCAGCAGCCACGACAGGTTCGGGCAGTACTTC | CASSHDRFGQYF
TRBJ2-3 | TRBV5-4 | many | 16 | TRBD2 | TGTGCCAGCAGCTTGGTAGCGGGAGGCCTCACAGATACGCAGTATTTT | CASSLVAGGLTDTQYF
TRBJ1-2 | TRBV7-9 | many | 14 | . | TGTGCCAGCAGCTTCCCAGGGGCCAACTATGGCTACACCTTC | CASSFPGANYGYTF
TRBJ2-7 | TRBV6-1 | many | 16 | . | TGTGCCAGCAGTCCACCGACAGGCGGGAGCTCCTACGAGCAGTACTTC | CASSPPTGGSSYEQYF
TRBJ1-1 | TRBV29-1 | many | 11 | . | TGCAGCGTGCCCACGGGGGCAAGCGGGTTCTTT | CSVPTGASGFF
TRBJ1-2 | TRBV12-3/TRBV12-4 | medium-sized | 15 | . | TGTGCCAGCAGTTCAAATAGACAGGCCAACTATGGCTACACCTTC | CASSSNRQANYGYTF
TRBJ1-1 | TRBV27 | many | 15 | TRBD1 | TGTGCCAGCAGTTTAGGGACAGGGGTGGGGACTGAAGCTTTCTTT | CASSLGTGVGTEAFF
TRBJ2-7 | TRBV13 | many | 15 | TRBD2 | TGTGCCAGCAGCTACAGCGGGAGGACTACCTACGAGCAGTACTTC | CASSYSGRTTYEQYF
TRBJ1-4 | TRBV7-9 | many | 16 | . | TGTGCCAGCAGCTTGTCTGCGAGGGCGTATAATGAAAAACTGTTTTTT | CASSLSARAYNEKLFF
TRBJ1-1 | TRBV5-1 | many | 15 | . | TGCGCCAGCAGCCCGGGATTAACAGGGCCAATTGAAGCTTTCTTT | CASSPGLTGPIEAFF
TRBJ1-2 | TRBV5-1 | many | 13 | . | TGCGCCAGCAGACCGGACGGTAACTATGGCTACACCTTC | CASRPDGNYGYTF
TRBJ2-5 | TRBV5-1 | many | 16 | . | TGCGCCAGCAGCCCGGGGGGCGGGGCCCGCCAAGAGACCCAGTACTTC | CASSPGGGARQETQYF
TRBJ2-1 | TRBV28 | many | 15 | TRBD1 | TGTGCCAGCAGGCGGACAGGGGCCAATTACAATGAGCAGTTCTTC | CASRRTGANYNEQFF
TRBJ1-1 | TRBV5-1 | many | 16 | . | TGCGCCAGCAGCTACGCCCTACAGGGTCTGAACACTGAAGCTTTCTTT | CASSYALQGLNTEAFF
TRBJ2-7 | TRBV20-1 | many | 12 | . | TGCAGTGCTAGCAGGCATACCTACGAGCAGTACTTC | CSASRHTYEQYF
TRBJ1-6 | TRBV12-3/TRBV12-4 | many | 15 | . | TGTGCCAGCAGTTCTGATCCCAGAAATAATTCACCCCTCCACTTT | CASSSDPRNNSPLHF
TRBJ2-7 | TRBV29-1 | . | 15 | . | TGCAGCGTATCCGATGGTGGGGGGCGCAGGTACGAGCAGTACTTC | CSVSDGGGRRYEQYF
TRBJ2-6 | TRBV11-2 | many | 14 | . | TGTGCCAGCAGTCAGGGAACTGGGGCCAACGTCCTGACTTTC | CASSQGTGANVLTF
TRBJ2-1 | TRBV3-1 | many | 16 | TRBD2 | TGTGCCAGCAGCCAAGCGGGACTAGCCCCGGACAATGAGCAGTTCTTC | CASSQAGLAPDNEQFF
TRBJ2-6 | TRBV28 | many | 15 | . | TGTGCCAGCAGTTTCCGGCTAGCTGGGGCCAACGTCCTGACTTTC | CASSFRLAGANVLTF
TRBJ2-1 | TRBV20-1 | many | 15 | TRBD2 | TGCAGTGCTCAGAGTACTAGCGGCTCCTACAATGAGCAGTTCTTC | CSAQSTSGSYNEQFF
TRBJ2-5 | TRBV7-2 | many | 16 | TRBD2 | TGTGCCAGCAGCTTAGTCAGCGGGAGGACCCAAGAGACCCAGTACTTC | CASSLVSGRTQETQYF
TRBJ2-5 | TRBV6-2/TRBV6-3 | many | 16 | . | TGTGCCAGCAGTTACGGAGAGGGGCGCATAATGGAGACCCAGTACTTC | CASSYGEGRIMETQYF
TRBJ1-2 | TRBV27 | few | 17 | TRBD1 | TGTGCCAGCAGTTTTAAGGCCGACAGGGGGCCCAACTATGGCTACACCTTC | CASSFKADRGPNYGYTF
TRBJ1-1 | TRBV6-1 | many | 15 | . | TGTGCCAGCAGTCCGCGTGACGCCCGCGCTCGTGAAGCTTTCTTT | CASSPRDARAREAFF
TRBJ1-1 | TRBV28 | . | 18 | TRBD1 | TGTGCCAGCAGTTTCAGTGCGCGAATGGACAGGGCCAAACATAAAGCTTTCTTT | CASSFSARMDRAKHKAFF
TRBJ2-2 | TRBV20-1 | many | 15 | . | TGCAGTGCTAGAGTCAGAGGACCGACGACCGGGGAGCTGTTTTTT | CSARVRGPTTGELFF
TRBJ2-5 | TRBV12-3/TRBV12-4 | many | 13 | . | TGTGCCAGCAGCTTGGGACTCAAAGGGACCCAGTACTTC | CASSLGLKGTQYF
TRBJ2-1 | TRBV20-1 | many | 14 | TRBD2 | TGCAGTGCTTCTAAGCTAGCGGGAGAAGGTGAGCAGTTCTTC | CSASKLAGEGEQFF
TRBJ2-3 | TRBV6-5 | many | 16 | TRBD2 | TGTGCCAGCAGTTACTCGTTTAGCGGGGATGCAGATACGCAGTATTTT | CASSYSFSGDADTQYF
TRBJ1-5 | TRBV12-3/TRBV12-4 | few | 13 | . | TGTGCCAGCAGCCCAAGGGAGCTCGGGCCCCAGCATTTT | CASSPRELGPQHF
TRBJ1-2 | TRBV12-3/TRBV12-4 | few | 15 | TRBD1 | TGTGCCAGCAGTTTAGCACCGGACAGGGGAGGTGGCTACACCTTC | CASSLAPDRGGGYTF
TRBJ2-7 | TRBV25-1 | many | 11 | . | TGTGCCAGCAGTGCCCAGTACGAGCAGTACTTC | CASSAQYEQYF
TRBJ2-2 | TRBV5-6 | many | 17 | TRBD2 | TGTGCCAGCAGCTTGCCCAGGACTAGCGGGCCCACCGGGGAGCTGTTTTTT | CASSLPRTSGPTGELFF
TRBJ1-2 | TRBV29-1 | many | 11 | . | TGCAGCGTTGACTCCTTCTATGGCTACACCTTC | CSVDSFYGYTF
TRBJ1-2 | TRBV29-1 | few | 15 | . | TGCAGCGTTGAGGCCCCGGGAGGGGAGGTATATGGCTACACCTTC | CSVEAPGGEVYGYTF
TRBJ2-1 | TRBV18 | many | 15 | TRBD1 | TGTGCCAGCTCACCGAGACAGGGGGGGGACAATGAGCAGTTCTTC | CASSPRQGGDNEQFF